The 20 T cell receptor beta chains in this list originate from one sample, sequenced in a study of Ad26.COV2.S vaccination and SARS-CoV-2 variants. Treatment here: around 19 received Ad26.COV2.S at low or high dose, single or two shots; 5 received placebo; per-sample allocation not given. After the first vaccine or placebo injection, samples were drawn on day 63. Produced via immunoSEQ multiplex PCR; TCRdb's table is partial and in-frame only. This table has about 480,000 clones, around 88% appearing once. The starting material was peripheral blood, obtained in a trial of Ad26.COV2.S vaccine versus placebo. Receptors originate from a person aged 18-60 years who received the Ad26.COV2.S COVID-19 vaccine or a placebo.

The chain has TRBV6-2 or TRBV6-3 and TRBJ2-1; 9 bases line up with TRBD1. V lost 6 bases to trimming and J lost 4 bases; unmatched junction nucleotides: 13. The CDR3 extends over 17 amino acids. Germline CDR1 reads MNHEY; CDR2 reads SVGEGT. The CDR3 DNA reads as TGTGCCAGCAGCCCACTGACGGGACAGGGCCTTTACAATGAGCAGTTCTTC. Amino acids: CASSPLTGQGLYNEQFF.

The rearrangement joins TRBV2 to TRBJ2-6; D is unclear. From germline, CDR1 is SNHLY and CDR2 FYNNEI. V was clipped by 8 bases and J by 4 bases, with 15 bases between them. This CDR3 spans 15 amino acids. DNA for the CDR3: TGTGCCAGCGGGTCCGGTTTCTCCGGGGCCAACGTCCTGACTTTC. Its translation: CASGSGFSGANVLTF.

The chain employs TRBV27 and TRBJ1-2; the D is unclear. The germline V gene encodes CDR1 MNHEY and CDR2 SMNVEV (reference sequence). The CDR3 has 14 amino acids. V was cut by 4 bases and J by 11 bases, with 20 bases left in between. CDR3 in amino acids: CASSSTTDSSGYTF. DNA of the CDR3: TGTGCCAGCAGTTCGACCACAGACTCTAGCGGGTACACCTTC.

This clone was counted only a few times. The chain combines TRBV6-6 with TRBJ2-3; D is perhaps TRBD1 (6 bases). Trimming cost V 2 bases and J 4 bases, with 10 bases left between them. This CDR3 contains 14 residues. The germline V gene encodes CDR1 MNHNY and CDR2 SVGAGI (reference sequence). The CDR3 bases are TGTGCCAGCAGTTACCCCGCAGGGGCAGATACGCAGTATTTT. It encodes CASSYPAGADTQYF.

The chain links TRBV5-1 to TRBJ1-5, with TRBD1 matching 9 bases. CDR3 size: 15 residues. Germline CDR1 and CDR2: SGHRS and YFSETQ. J was trimmed by 6 bases and V by 0 bases; bases with no gene match: 4. Here the CDR3 reads CASSLDGTGFQPQHF. In DNA, the CDR3 is TGCGCCAGCAGCTTGGACGGGACAGGGTTTCAGCCCCAGCATTTT.

V is TRBV4-2 and J is TRBJ1-6; 11 bases map to TRBD1. This CDR3 region has 16 residues. Germline V gene sequence: CDR1 LGHNA, CDR2 YNFKEQ. V lost 3 bases, J lost 4 bases, and 2 bases stayed unmatched. The CDR3 DNA reads TGTGCCAGCAGCCAGGGGACAGGGGGATATAATTCACCCCTCCACTTT. It codes for CASSQGTGGYNSPLHF.

The rearrangement uses TRBV7-9 and TRBJ1-6; maybe TRBD1 (6 bases). This CDR3 spans 16 amino acids. Germline CDR1 reads SEHNR; CDR2 reads FQNEAQ (reference sequence). The ends were cut back, 0 bases at V and 7 bases at J, with 13 bases in the middle. CDR3 in DNA: TGTGCCAGCAGCTTAGCGGGGGGCACGCGGAATTCACCCCTCCACTTT. Encoded protein: CASSLAGGTRNSPLHF.

V gene TRBV30 combines with J gene TRBJ1-2, with 11 bases that match TRBD1. Germline-derived CDR1 and CDR2 are GTSNPN and SVGIG (reference sequence). V lost 3 bases, J lost 8 bases, and 2 bases stayed unmatched. The CDR3 runs 12 residues. CDR3 in DNA: TGTGCCTGGAGGGACAGGGGGCTGGGCTACACCTTC. It yields the protein CAWRDRGLGYTF.

This clone showed up just a few times. The chain couples TRBV3-1 (or the pseudogene TRBV3-2) to TRBJ1-3, with D unclear. The CDR3 has 14 amino acids. V shed 4 bases and J shed 4 bases, with 11 bases lying between them. CDR1 and CDR2 (germline): LGHDT, YNNKEL (reference sequence). The CDR3 DNA sequence: TGTGCCAGCAGCCGCCGGACGGCGGGAAACACCATATATTTT. This encodes CASSRRTAGNTIYF.

The chain uses TRBV7-3 and TRBJ1-1; D unclear. The germline V gene encodes CDR1 SGHTA and CDR2 FQGTGA. Trimming pared 4 bases from V and 5 bases from J, leaving 11 bases between. This CDR3 has 13 residues. The CDR3, as DNA: TGTGCCAGCAGCTCGGGGATGGGGACTGAAGCTTTCTTT. Its translation is CASSSGMGTEAFF.

This chain uses TRBV4-1 with TRBJ2-7; 7 bases match TRBD2. Germline values: CDR1 MGHRA, CDR2 YSYEKL. This CDR3 contains 17 residues. V lost 3 bases to trimming and J lost 7 bases; unmatched junction nucleotides: 18. The CDR3 nucleotides are TGCGCCAGCAGCCATCAGGGTGGAGGTGGGAGGGCCCGGGAGCAGTACTTC. Its protein product is CASSHQGGGGRAREQYF.

The chain has TRBV27 and TRBJ1-6; maybe TRBD1 (5 bases). Germline V gene sequence: CDR1 MNHEY, CDR2 SMNVEV (reference sequence). The V gene lost 3 bases and the J gene lost 4 bases, with 10 bases spanning the gap. This CDR3 has 15 residues. The CDR3 DNA reads as TGTGCCAGCAGTTTGAGGGGAGCTTATAATTCACCCCTCCACTTT. Translation gives CASSLRGAYNSPLHF.

This clone was detected only once. The chain joins TRBV29-1 to TRBJ1-1; possibly TRBD1 for D (6 bases). This CDR3 is built from 12 residues. V lost 7 bases, J lost 7 bases, and 16 bases lay in between. The germline gives CDR1 SQVTM, CDR2 ANQGSEA. The CDR3 DNA sequence: TGCAGCGCCCTCCAGGGGACAATTGAAGCTTTCTTT. This translates into CSALQGTIEAFF. Using reference TRBV29-1 and TRBJ1-1 for the parts outside the CDR3, the full variable domain is SAVISQKPSRDICQRGTSLTIQCQVDSQVTMMFWYRQQPGQSLTLIATANQGSEATYESGFVIDKFPISRPNLTFSTLTVSNMSPEDSSIYLCSALQGTIEAFFGQGTRLTVV.

This clone was recorded only once. V and J are TRBV28 and TRBJ1-3; the D gene is possibly TRBD1 (5 bases). Germline values: CDR1 MDHEN, CDR2 SYDVKM. V lost 3 bases and J 3 bases, leaving 9 bases between the germline ends. The CDR3 has 14 amino acids. The CDR3 DNA is TGTGCCAGCAGTTTGGGGGGAGTTGGAAACACCATATATTTT. This translates into CASSLGGVGNTIYF.

CDR3 loop: CAWKGTWTYNEQFF. CDR3 in DNA: TGTGCCTGGAAAGGGACCTGGACCTACAATGAGCAGTTCTTC. The chain combines TRBV30 with TRBJ2-1; the D call may be TRBD1 or TRBD2 (5 bases each). The CDR3 totals 14 residues. CDR1 is GTSNPN and CDR2 is SVGIG in the germline V gene (reference sequence). The germline V and J ends were trimmed by 4 bases and 2 bases, with 12 bases remaining between them.

V usage is TRBV5-6 and J usage is TRBJ1-5; D not resolved. The CDR3 spans 14 residues. Looked up from germline, CDR1 is SGHDT and CDR2 is YYEEEE. The V gene lost 1 base and the J gene lost 9 bases, with 14 bases spanning the gap. CDR3 sequence reads: CASSLSGRNGPQHF. CDR3 bases: TGTGCCAGCAGCTTGTCAGGCCGCAATGGGCCCCAGCATTTT.

The CDR3 here is CASSQVPGPNYEQYF. In DNA, the CDR3 is TGTGCCAGCAGCCAAGTTCCGGGACCCAACTACGAGCAGTACTTC. The genes are TRBV4-2 and TRBJ2-7, with D possibly called TRBD1 or TRBD2 (5 bases each). V lost 1 base to trimming and J lost 3 bases, with 13 bases between them. CDR1 is LGHNA, CDR2 YNFKEQ, per germline. This CDR3 comprises 15 residues.

V usage is TRBV19 and J usage is TRBJ2-2; unclear D gene. The CDR3 extends over 10 amino acids. Germline assignment: CDR1 LNHDA and CDR2 SQIVND (reference sequence). With 11 bases removed from V and 5 bases from J, the gap between germline ends came to 6 bases. The CDR3, as DNA: TGTGCCGGTACAACCGGGGAGCTGTTTTTT. Residues: CAGTTGELFF.

The CDR3: CAWSGEAGGRYEQYF. The CDR3 DNA follows: TGTGCCTGGAGTGGAGAGGCGGGGGGAAGGTACGAGCAGTACTTC. The chain couples TRBV30 to TRBJ2-7; the match to TRBD2 covers 8 bases. The germline V gene has CDR1 GTSNPN and CDR2 SVGIG (reference sequence). This CDR3 has 15 amino acids. V lost 1 base to trimming and J lost 4 bases; unmatched junction nucleotides: 9.

The V gene is TRBV7-2, the J gene TRBJ1-5, with a tentative D call TRBD1 (5 bases). This CDR3 is 17 amino acids long. Deletions cut 1 base from V and 6 bases from J, with 19 bases between. Germline V gene lookup returns CDR1 SGHTA and CDR2 FQGNSA. The CDR3 loop reads CASSLEAGRLVSQPQHF. In DNA, the CDR3 is TGTGCCAGCAGCTTAGAGGCAGGGAGACTTGTAAGTCAGCCCCAGCATTTT.